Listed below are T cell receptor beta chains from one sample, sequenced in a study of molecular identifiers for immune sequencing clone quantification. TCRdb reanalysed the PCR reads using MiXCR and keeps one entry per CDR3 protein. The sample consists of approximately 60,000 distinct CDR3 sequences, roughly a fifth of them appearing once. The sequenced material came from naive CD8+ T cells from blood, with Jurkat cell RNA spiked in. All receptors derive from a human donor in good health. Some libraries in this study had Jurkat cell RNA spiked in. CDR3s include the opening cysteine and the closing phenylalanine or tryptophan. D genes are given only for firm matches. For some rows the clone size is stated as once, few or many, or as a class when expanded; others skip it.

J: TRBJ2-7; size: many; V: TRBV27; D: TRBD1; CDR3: CASSTHGQGLGQYF; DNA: TGTGCCAGCAGTACCCACGGACAGGGATTGGGGCAGTACTTC
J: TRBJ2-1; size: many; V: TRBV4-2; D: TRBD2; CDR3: CASSHPSGSPAGEQFF; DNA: TGTGCCAGCAGCCACCCTAGCGGGAGTCCCGCCGGTGAGCAGTTCTTC
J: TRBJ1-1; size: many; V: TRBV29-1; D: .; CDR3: CSVEEKPGLF; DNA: TGCAGCGTTGAAGAAAAGCCAGGGCTCTTT
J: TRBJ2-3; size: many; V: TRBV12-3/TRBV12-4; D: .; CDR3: CASSLALFTDTQYF; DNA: TGTGCCAGCAGTTTAGCCTTATTCACAGATACGCAGTATTTT
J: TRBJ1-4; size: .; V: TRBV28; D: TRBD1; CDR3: CASSITGTANEKLFF; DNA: TGTGCCAGCTCTATTACGGGGACAGCTAATGAAAAACTGTTTTTT
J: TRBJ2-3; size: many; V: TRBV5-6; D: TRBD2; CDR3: CASSLLAGGPSDTQYF; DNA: TGTGCCAGCAGCTTGCTCGCGGGAGGGCCAAGTGATACGCAGTATTTT
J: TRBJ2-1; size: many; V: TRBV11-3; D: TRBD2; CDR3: CASRGLAGVSNEQFF; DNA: TGTGCCAGCAGGGGACTAGCGGGAGTGAGTAATGAGCAGTTCTTC
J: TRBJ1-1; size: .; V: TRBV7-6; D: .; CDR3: CASSSGHNPAEAFF; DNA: TGTGCCAGCAGCTCGGGACACAACCCGGCAGAAGCTTTCTTT
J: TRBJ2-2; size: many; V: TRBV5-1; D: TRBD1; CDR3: CASSQTGGGPGELFF; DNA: TGCGCCAGCAGCCAGACAGGGGGCGGTCCCGGGGAGCTGTTTTTT
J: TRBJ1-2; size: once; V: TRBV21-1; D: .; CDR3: CASSKRGLSF; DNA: TGTGCCAGCAGTAAAAGGGGGCTATCCTTC
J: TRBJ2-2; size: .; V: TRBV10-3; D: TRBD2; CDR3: CAINGRSLVGEREGIGTGEPFF; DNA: TGTGCCATCAACGGACGCTCCCTTGTTGGCGAGCGGGAGGGTATTGGGACCGGGGAGCCGTTTTTT
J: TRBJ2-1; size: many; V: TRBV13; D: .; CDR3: CASSFRGTLTGLLF; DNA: TGTGCCAGCAGCTTCCGAGGAACTTTAACAGGACTCCTCTTC
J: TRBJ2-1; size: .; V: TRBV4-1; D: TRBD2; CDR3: CARSLGGAYNEQFF; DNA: TGCGCCAGAAGCCTGGGAGGGGCCTACAATGAGCAGTTCTTC
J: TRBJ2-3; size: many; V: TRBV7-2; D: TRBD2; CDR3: CASSLALAGGGYF; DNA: TGTGCCAGCAGCTTAGCCCTAGCGGGAGGGGGGTATTTT
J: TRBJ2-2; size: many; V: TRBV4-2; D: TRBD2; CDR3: CASSQELAGEAGELFF; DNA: TGTGCCAGCAGCCAAGAGCTAGCGGGAGAGGCCGGGGAGCTGTTTTTT
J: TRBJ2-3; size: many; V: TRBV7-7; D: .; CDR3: CASSLAFTDTQYF; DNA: TGTGCTAGCAGCTTAGCTTTCACAGATACGCAGTATTTT
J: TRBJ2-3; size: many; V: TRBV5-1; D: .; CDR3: CASSWDTLDSTDTQYF; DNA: TGCGCCAGCAGCTGGGACACTTTGGACAGCACAGATACGCAGTATTTT
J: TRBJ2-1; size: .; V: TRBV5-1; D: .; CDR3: CASSDLDSYNEQFF; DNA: TGCGCCAGCAGTGACTTGGACAGTTACAATGAGCAGTTCTTC
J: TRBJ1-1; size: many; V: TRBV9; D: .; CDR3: CASGTGVVTEAFF; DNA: TGTGCCAGCGGGACGGGGGTGGTCACTGAAGCTTTCTTT
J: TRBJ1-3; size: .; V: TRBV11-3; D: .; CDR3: CASSQEGPARGNTIYF; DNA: TGTGCCAGCAGCCAGGAAGGGCCTGCCCGGGGAAACACCATATATTTT
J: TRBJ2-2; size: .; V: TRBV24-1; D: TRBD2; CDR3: CATGMGREDSGVRTGELFF; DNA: TGTGCCACCGGCATGGGGCGGGAGGACTCGGGGGTGAGAACCGGGGAGCTGTTTTTT
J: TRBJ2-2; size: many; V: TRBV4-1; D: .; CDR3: CASSQDGADTGELFF; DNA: TGCGCCAGCAGCCAAGATGGGGCGGACACCGGGGAGCTGTTTTTT
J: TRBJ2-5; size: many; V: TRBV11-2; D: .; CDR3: CASSAQGEGPLVETQYF; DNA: TGTGCCAGCAGCGCCCAGGGGGAGGGGCCCCTGGTGGAGACCCAGTACTTC
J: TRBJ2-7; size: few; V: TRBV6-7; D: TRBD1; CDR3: CASSYRQGTSYEQYF; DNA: TGTGCCAGCAGTTACCGACAGGGGACGTCCTACGAGCAGTACTTC
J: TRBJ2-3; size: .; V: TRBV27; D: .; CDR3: CASSLVGTDTQYF; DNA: TGTGCCAGCAGTTTAGTAGGGACAGATACGCAGTATTTT
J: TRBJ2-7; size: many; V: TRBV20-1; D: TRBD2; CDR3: CSAFAIAGGSYEQYF; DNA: TGCAGTGCTTTCGCCATAGCGGGAGGGTCCTACGAGCAGTACTTC
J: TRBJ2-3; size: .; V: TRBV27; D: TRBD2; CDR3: CASSPTSGSAFSTDTQYF; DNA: TGTGCCAGCAGTCCAACTAGCGGGAGTGCTTTTAGCACAGATACGCAGTATTTT
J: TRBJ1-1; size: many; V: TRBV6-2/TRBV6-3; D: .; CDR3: CASSYSDSRYTEAFF; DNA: TGTGCCAGCAGTTACTCGGACAGTAGATACACTGAAGCTTTCTTT
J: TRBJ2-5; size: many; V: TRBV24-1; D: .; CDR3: CATSGAWSEETQYF; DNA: TGTGCCACCAGTGGGGCCTGGTCCGAAGAGACCCAGTACTTC
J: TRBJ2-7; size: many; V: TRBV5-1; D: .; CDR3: CASSWGQSGTEVYEQYF; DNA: TGCGCCAGCAGCTGGGGACAATCGGGAACCGAAGTCTACGAGCAGTACTTC
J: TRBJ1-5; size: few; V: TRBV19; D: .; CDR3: CASSIVDRSHQPQHF; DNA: TGTGCCAGTAGTATAGTTGACAGGAGCCATCAGCCCCAGCATTTT
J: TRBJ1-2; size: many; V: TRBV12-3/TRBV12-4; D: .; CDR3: CASWLIGSTYGYTF; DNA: TGTGCCAGCTGGCTGATCGGCAGTACCTATGGCTACACCTTC
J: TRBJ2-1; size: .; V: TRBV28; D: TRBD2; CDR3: CASSFPSGLYNEQFF; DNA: TGTGCCAGCAGTTTTCCTAGCGGTTTATACAATGAGCAGTTCTTC
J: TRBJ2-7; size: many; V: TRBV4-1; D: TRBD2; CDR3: CASSPVSGSYEQYF; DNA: TGCGCCAGCAGCCCCGTCAGCGGGAGTTACGAGCAGTACTTC
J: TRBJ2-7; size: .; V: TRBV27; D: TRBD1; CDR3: CASSFSRTGGYEQYF; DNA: TGTGCCAGCAGTTTCTCCCGGACAGGGGGCTACGAGCAGTACTTC
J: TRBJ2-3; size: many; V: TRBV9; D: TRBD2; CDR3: CASSGPGLSTDTQYF; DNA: TGTGCCAGCAGCGGACCGGGACTATCCACAGATACGCAGTATTTT
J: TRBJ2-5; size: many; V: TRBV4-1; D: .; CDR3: CASSPPVGETQYF; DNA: TGCGCCAGCAGCCCACCCGTCGGGGAGACCCAGTACTTC